This T cell receptor (beta chain) was observed in a study of blood T cells in healthy people across ages. Per sample, at least 5 micrograms of total RNA were extracted. Sample-barcoded 5' priming and a J-beta primer mix drove a second PCR of about 6 to 12 cycles. All samples gave at least 2.5 million CDR3-containing paired-end reads. From the 5' RACE reads, TCRdb called clonotypes with MiXCR, one entry per CDR3 protein. Seen here are roughly 1.5 million distinct CDR3 sequences, 42% observed once, and the top ten hold less than 5%. The CDR3 extends over 14 amino acids. V was pared by 2 bases and J by 7 bases, with 5 bases of the junction left unmatched. Per the germline V gene, CDR1 is GTSNPN and CDR2 is SVGIG (reference sequence).

This sequence originates from a woman aged 18-35 years in good health. Sequenced: blood. The chain links TRBV30 to TRBJ2-4, with 10 bases identical to TRBD2. The CDR3 reads CAWSSGRAGNIQYF. Here the CDR3 DNA reads TGTGCCTGGAGTAGCGGGAGGGCCGGGAACATTCAGTACTTC.